Listed here are 9 T cell receptor beta chains from one sample, sequenced in a study of cytomegalovirus exposure and HLA in healthy donors. PCR was performed using 60 Vbeta and 13 Jbeta primers. The protocol was immunoSEQ multiplex PCR, while the TCRdb copy is restricted to in-frame clones and leaves out a portion. Of about 160,000 clones listed, 65% to 85% are singletons. The sample taken for sequencing was PBMCs. These receptors came from a boy aged 2 to 10 in good health and CMV-seronegative.

The V gene is TRBV7-2, the J gene TRBJ2-2; 10 positions match TRBD2. From germline, CDR1 is SGHTA and CDR2 FQGNSA. V trimming: 6 bases; J trimming: 7 bases; junction bases outside the gene matches: 20. This CDR3 is 19 amino acids long. CDR3 nucleotide sequence: TGTGCCAGCAGTCCCAAAGTCAAGCGGGGGGGCCTTAAATTCGGGGAGCTGTTTTTT. This sequence encodes CASSPKVKRGGLKFGELFF.

In regard to this clone: Other DNA sequences in the same sample also yield this CDR3. This chain links TRBV4-3 with TRBJ2-1, with 7 bases that match TRBD2. Germline-derived CDR1 and CDR2 are LGHNA and YSLEER. The CDR3 contains 15 residues. V shed 0 bases, J shed 3 bases, and the junction held 2 bases outside the gene matches. CDR3: CASSQDRDYYNEQFF. The CDR3 DNA is TGCGCCAGCAGCCAAGACCGGGACTACTACAATGAGCAGTTCTTC.

This chain uses TRBV5-1 with TRBJ1-4; tentatively, D is TRBD1 (5 bases). Germline lookup yields CDR1 SGHRS and CDR2 YFSETQ. Trimming took off 6 bases at V and 3 bases at J, with 15 bases between the two ends. This CDR3 is 15 amino acids long. CDR3 sequence reads: CASTPQGVANEKLFF. For the CDR3, the DNA is TGCGCCAGCACACCCCAGGGCGTTGCTAATGAAAAACTGTTTTTT.

J is TRBJ2-5 and V is TRBV6-6; D gene uncertain. The V and J ends lost 2 bases and 3 bases respectively, with 10 bases between them. Per germline, CDR1 MNHNY and CDR2 SVGAGI (reference sequence). CDR3 length: 14 residues. CDR3 bases: TGTGCCAGCAGTTACACGACTTGGGAAGAGACCCAGTACTTC. It yields the protein CASSYTTWEETQYF.

The J gene is TRBJ2-7, the V gene TRBV5-6, with 11 bases identical to TRBD2. Germline V gene lookup returns CDR1 SGHDT and CDR2 YYEEEE. CDR3 length equals 15 residues. Trimming at V came to 3 bases and at J to 7 bases, leaving 9 bases not matched to a gene. This CDR3 is CASSSYSGGEGEQYV. CDR3 coding DNA: TGTGCCAGCAGCTCCTATAGCGGGGGGGAAGGAGAGCAGTACGTC.

This sequence joins TRBV12-5 and TRBJ1-4; the D is unclear. Germline CDR1 reads LGHNT; CDR2 reads FRNRAP. CDR3 size: 14 residues. V was cut by 5 bases and J by 7 bases, with 14 bases left in between. The CDR3 spells CASGGPTEAEKLFF. CDR3 sequence (DNA): TGTGCTAGTGGTGGCCCAACCGAGGCTGAAAAACTGTTTTTT. The complete variable domain, with remaining parts taken from reference TRBV12-5 and TRBJ1-4, reads DARVTQTPRHKVTEMGQEVTMRCQPILGHNTVFWYRQTMMQGLELLAYFRNRAPLDDSGMPKDRFSAEMPDATLATLKIQPSEPRDSAVYFCASGGPTEAEKLFFGSGTQLSVL.

The V and J genes are TRBV4-1 and TRBJ2-1; D possibly corresponds to TRBD1 (5 bases). The CDR3 runs 16 residues. The V end was cut by 4 bases, the J end by 5 bases, with 18 bases between. Looked up from germline, CDR1 is MGHRA and CDR2 is YSYEKL. The CDR3 here is CASSRPGQGLHNEQFF. CDR3 coding DNA: TGCGCCAGCAGCCGGCCAGGGCAAGGCTTGCACAATGAGCAGTTCTTC.

The CDR3: CASSFQGTYEQYF. The CDR3 nucleotides are TGTGCCAGCAGTTTTCAGGGGACCTACGAGCAGTACTTC. The V gene is TRBV27, the J gene TRBJ2-7; perhaps TRBD1 as D (6 bases). The germline V gene has CDR1 MNHEY and CDR2 SMNVEV (reference sequence). This CDR3 contains 13 residues. V shed 3 bases and J shed 2 bases, with 8 bases lying between them.

The CDR3 region has the DNA TGTGCCTGGTCTCGACAGGGAGAGACCCAGTACTTC. Protein sequence: CAWSRQGETQYF. V is TRBV30 and J is TRBJ2-5; 7 nucleotides agree with TRBD1. The CDR3 runs 12 residues. V dropped 5 bases and J dropped 4; count of bases not matched to a gene: 4. CDR1 and CDR2 (germline): GTSNPN, SVGIG (reference sequence).